This TCR beta chain was sequenced in a study of T cell repertoires in cytomegalovirus infection. The study, taken as a whole, reports: Frequencies of public TCR beta families were cumulated, and this identified carriers of CMV plus the relevant HLA.

TCRdb re-called the reads with MiXCR, one entry per CDR3 protein. Here the sample spans 150,000 or so distinct CDR3 sequences, about 6.1% being singletons. Comment on this clonotype: Its antigen is unknown.

The CDR3 covers 13 residues. Germline CDR1 and CDR2: MDHEN and SYDVKM. V was clipped by 5 bases and J by 5 bases; unmatched bases: 5. This TCR was sampled from a human donor in good health (CMV status not recorded). Some clones in this sample may be carry-over from other donors' samples. The chain recombines TRBV28 with TRBJ2-5; 7 bases are a match to TRBD1. What was sequenced was PBMCs. DNA of the CDR3: TGTGCCAGCAGTCTGACAGGGTTGGAGACCCAGTACTTC. Amino acids: CASSLTGLETQYF.